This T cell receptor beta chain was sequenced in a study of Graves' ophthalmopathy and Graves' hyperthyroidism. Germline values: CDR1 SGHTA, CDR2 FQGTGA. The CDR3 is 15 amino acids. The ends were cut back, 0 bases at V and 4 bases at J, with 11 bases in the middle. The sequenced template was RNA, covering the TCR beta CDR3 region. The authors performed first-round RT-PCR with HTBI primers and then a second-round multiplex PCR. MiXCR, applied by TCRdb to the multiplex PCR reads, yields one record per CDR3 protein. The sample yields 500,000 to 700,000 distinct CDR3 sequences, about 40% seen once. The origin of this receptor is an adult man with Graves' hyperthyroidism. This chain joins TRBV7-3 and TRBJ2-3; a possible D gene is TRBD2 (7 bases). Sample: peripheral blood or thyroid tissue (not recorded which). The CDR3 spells CASSLTMGGPDTQYF. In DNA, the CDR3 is TGTGCCAGCAGCTTAACCATGGGGGGGCCAGATACGCAGTATTTT.